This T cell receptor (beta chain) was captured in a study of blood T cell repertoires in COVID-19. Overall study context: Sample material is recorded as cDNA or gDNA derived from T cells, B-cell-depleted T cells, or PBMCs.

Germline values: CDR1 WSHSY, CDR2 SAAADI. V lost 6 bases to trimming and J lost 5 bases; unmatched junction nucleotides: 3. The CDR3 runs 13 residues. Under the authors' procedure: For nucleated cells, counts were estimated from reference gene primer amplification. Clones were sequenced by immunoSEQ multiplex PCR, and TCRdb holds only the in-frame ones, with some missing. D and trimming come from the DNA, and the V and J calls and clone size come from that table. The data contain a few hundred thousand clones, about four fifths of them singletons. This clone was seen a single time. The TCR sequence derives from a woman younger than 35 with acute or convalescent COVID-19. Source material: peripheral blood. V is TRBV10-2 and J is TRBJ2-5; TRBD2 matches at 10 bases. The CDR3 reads CASRASGGETQYF. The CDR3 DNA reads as TGCGCCAGCAGGGCTAGCGGGGGTGAGACCCAGTACTTC.